This T cell receptor (beta chain) was sequenced in a study of blood T cell repertoires in COVID-19. In the study overall: T cells, B-cell-depleted T cells, or PBMCs supplied cDNA or gDNA.

Sequencing was performed with immunoSEQ multiplex PCR; in TCRdb, only in-frame clones are kept and a portion is missing. Of a few hundred thousand clones listed, 87% were seen once; the top ten hold approximately 6.2%. The germline V gene has CDR1 LGHNA and CDR2 YSLEER. The J segment lost 4 bases and the V segment lost 4 bases, leaving 10 bases of the junction unmatched. CDR3 size: 17 residues. The chain carries TRBV4-3 and TRBJ2-7; 13 nucleotides match TRBD2. This clonotype was sampled from a man in his 60s who had recovered from COVID-19. Sequenced: peripheral blood. CDR3 protein: CASSLGYGTSGKYEQYF. CDR3 DNA sequence: TGCGCCAGCAGCCTGGGATATGGGACTAGCGGGAAATACGAGCAGTACTTC.